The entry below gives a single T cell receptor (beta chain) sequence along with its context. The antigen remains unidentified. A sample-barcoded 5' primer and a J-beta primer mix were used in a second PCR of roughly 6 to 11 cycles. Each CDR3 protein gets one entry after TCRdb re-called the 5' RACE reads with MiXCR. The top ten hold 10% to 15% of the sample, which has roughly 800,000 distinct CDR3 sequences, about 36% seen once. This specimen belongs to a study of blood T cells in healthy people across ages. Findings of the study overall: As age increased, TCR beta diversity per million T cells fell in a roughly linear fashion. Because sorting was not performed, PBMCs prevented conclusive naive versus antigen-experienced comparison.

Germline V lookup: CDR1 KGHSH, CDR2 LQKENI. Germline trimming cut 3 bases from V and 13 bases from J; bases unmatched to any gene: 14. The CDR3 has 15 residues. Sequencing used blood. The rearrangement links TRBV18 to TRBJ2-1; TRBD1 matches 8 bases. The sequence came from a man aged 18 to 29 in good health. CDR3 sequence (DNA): TGTGCCAGCTCACCCACAGCAGGGGGCCTAGAGACCCAGTTCTTC. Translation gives CASSPTAGGLETQFF.